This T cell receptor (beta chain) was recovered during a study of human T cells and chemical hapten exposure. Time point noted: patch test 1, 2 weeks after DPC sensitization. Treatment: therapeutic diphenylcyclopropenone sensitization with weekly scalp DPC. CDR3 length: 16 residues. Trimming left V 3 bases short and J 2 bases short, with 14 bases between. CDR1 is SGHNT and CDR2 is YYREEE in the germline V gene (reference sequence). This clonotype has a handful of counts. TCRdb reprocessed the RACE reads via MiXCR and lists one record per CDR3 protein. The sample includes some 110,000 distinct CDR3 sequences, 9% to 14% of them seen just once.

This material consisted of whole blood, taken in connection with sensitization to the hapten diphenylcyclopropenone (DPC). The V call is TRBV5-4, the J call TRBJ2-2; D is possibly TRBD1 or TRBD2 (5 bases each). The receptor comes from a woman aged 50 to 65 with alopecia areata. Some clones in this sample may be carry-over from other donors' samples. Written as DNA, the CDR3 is TGTGCCAGCAGCTACCCTAGAGGGGCAAACACCGGGGAGCTGTTTTTT. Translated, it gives CASSYPRGANTGELFF.